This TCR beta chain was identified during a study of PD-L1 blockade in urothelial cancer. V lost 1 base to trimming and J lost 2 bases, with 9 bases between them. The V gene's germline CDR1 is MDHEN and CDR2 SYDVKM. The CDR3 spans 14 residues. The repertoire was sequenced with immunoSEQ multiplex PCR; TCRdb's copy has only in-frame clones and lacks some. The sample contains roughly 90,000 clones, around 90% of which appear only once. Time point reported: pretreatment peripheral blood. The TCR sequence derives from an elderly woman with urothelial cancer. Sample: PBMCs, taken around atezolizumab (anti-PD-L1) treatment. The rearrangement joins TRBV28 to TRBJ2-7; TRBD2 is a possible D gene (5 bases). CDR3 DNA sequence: TGTGCCAGCAGTTTATCCACTAGGACCTACGAGCAGTACTTC. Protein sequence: CASSLSTRTYEQYF.